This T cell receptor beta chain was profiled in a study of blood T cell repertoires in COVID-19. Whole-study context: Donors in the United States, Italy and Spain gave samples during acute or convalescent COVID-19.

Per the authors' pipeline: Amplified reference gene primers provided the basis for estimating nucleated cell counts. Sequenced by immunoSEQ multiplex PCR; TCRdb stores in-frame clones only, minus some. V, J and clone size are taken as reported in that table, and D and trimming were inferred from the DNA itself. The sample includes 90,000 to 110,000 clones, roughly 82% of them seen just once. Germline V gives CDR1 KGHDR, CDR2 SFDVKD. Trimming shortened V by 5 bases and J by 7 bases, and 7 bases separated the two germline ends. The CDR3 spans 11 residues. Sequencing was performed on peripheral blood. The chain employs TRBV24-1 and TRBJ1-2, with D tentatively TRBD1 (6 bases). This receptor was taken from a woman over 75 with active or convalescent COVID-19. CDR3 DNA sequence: TGTGCCACCAGTGTAGGGGGTGGCTACACCTTC. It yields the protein CATSVGGGYTF.